Below, one T cell receptor (beta chain) is given with its context. Its antigen remains unidentified. There are no base qualities to consult, and no much larger clone falls within one base. The library was prepared using RACE. TCRdb lists the instrument as NextSeq 500. During library preparation, unique molecular identifiers were attached to individual cDNA molecules so that TCRs could be counted quantitatively and reproducibly. Each blood RNA sample was used to sequence both TCR alpha and TCR beta chains. Processing in the source paper ran as follows. A median of about 87,000 TCRs per sample was observed, with a range of about 23,224 to 700,000. V, J and CDR3 annotation of the TCR reads was carried out using the Decombinator software suite. To make PS versus PT1 abundance plots, every sample was subsampled to the same number of TCRs (28,000). TCRs were defined as expanded if absent before sensitization and observed at least eight times at the 2-week time point. The public sequencing data were trimmed at Q25 with fastp and processed into clonotypes with MiXCR by TCRdb, which kept only in-frame beta chains. Rows are unified per CDR3 protein, each entry keeping the most common DNA and genes. These V and J calls rely on TCRdb rather than the paper's analysis. This sample comprises 150,000 to 200,000 distinct CDR3 sequences, 30% of them detected only once. The ten largest make up less than 3.5% of the sample.

The time point tag for this specimen amounts to: pre-sensitization, week 0. The treatment or condition label for this specimen denotes: therapeutic diphenylcyclopropenone sensitization with weekly scalp DPC. At every patch-test visit, the blood draw took place before the patch test was put on. Patients were considered eligible if aged 18 to 70, diagnosed with alopecia and deemed suitable for DPC therapy, and patients were excluded if pregnant. Total RNA was extracted from unfractionated whole blood collected in Tempus Blood RNA tubes. The data are from a study of human T cells and chemical hapten exposure (dated by TCRdb to the early 2020s). Regarding the research as a whole: For sensitization, 2% DPC in acetone was applied to a 2 cm by 2 cm area of upper inner arm skin. For TCR sequencing, blood came from 25 to 35 alopecia patients at anywhere from one to four time points (pre-sensitization, 2, 6 and 24 weeks). The study tracked peripheral blood TCR repertoire changes in vivo during primary and secondary sensitization to the hapten diphenylcyclopropenone (DPC) in alopecia patients. Patients additionally received weekly therapeutic DPC doses to the scalp throughout the approximately 25-week study period. Patch testing was performed on the upper back with Finn chambers containing 0.01% DPC, and the patch tests were scored after 6 days according to International Contact Dermatitis Research Group standards. Libraries were combined into a pool for sequencing, and differences in TCR yield between samples came mainly from small differences in library volumes within the pool. Most of the patients in the cohort were female, and the cohort covered alopecia areata with under or over 50% scalp involvement, alopecia totalis and alopecia universalis. Blood samples were taken from patients before sensitization (week 0) and at 2, 6 and about 24 weeks after DPC sensitization.

Based on the germline V gene (reference sequence), the CDR1 and CDR2 sequences are SEHNR and FQNEAQ. V and J are trimmed by 6 bases and 6 bases, and the gene matches miss 3 bases of the junction. Inclusive of the bounding cysteine and phenylalanine, the CDR3 is 12 residues long. The DNA shown is the 36-base CDR3, in frame from base 1. General study outcomes and caveats: The number of TCRs above 1 in 1000 frequency did not change with DPC sensitization; there was no evidence of global repertoire structure alterations. Significantly more large CDR3 similarity clusters were formed by expanded TCRs than by pre-sensitization or healthy control sets, consistent with antigen-driven responses. Because every patient had alopecia, a presumed autoimmune disease, the patients' immune response might differ from that of healthy individuals. After repeated subsampling, the strength of the expansion versus patch-test correlation and the threshold at which it became significant changed. The number of PT1 expanded TCRs positively correlated with patch test score, significant at thresholds 8, 16 and 32 but not 4.

Sample: whole blood, taken in connection with sensitization to the hapten diphenylcyclopropenone (DPC). Recombination connected TRBV7-9 to TRBJ2-7; TRBD1 lines up with 9 middle nucleotides. The TCR comes from a woman younger than 45 with alopecia areata. Some clones in this sample may be carry-over from other donors' samples. The bases read TGTGCCAGCAGGGGACAGGGATTCGAGCAGTACTTC. Translation gives CASRGQGFEQYF.